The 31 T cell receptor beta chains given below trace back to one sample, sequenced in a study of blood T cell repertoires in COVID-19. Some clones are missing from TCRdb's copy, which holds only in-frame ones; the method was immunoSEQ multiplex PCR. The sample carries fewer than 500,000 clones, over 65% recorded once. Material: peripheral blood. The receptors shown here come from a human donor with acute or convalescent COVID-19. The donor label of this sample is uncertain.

In DNA form, the CDR3 reads TGTGCCAGCAGCTTAACAGGGCCGGCAGGCTATGGCTACACCTTC. Translation gives CASSLTGPAGYGYTF. This sequence joins TRBV11-2 and TRBJ1-2; tentative D call: TRBD1 (6 bases). The V gene's germline CDR1 is SGHAT and CDR2 FQNNGV. This CDR3 comprises 15 residues. Trimming cost V 2 bases and J 4 bases, with 14 bases left between them.

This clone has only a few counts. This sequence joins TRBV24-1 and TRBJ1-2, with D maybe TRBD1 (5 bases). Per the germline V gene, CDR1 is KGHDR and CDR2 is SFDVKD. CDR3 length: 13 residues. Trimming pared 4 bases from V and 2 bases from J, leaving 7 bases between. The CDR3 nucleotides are TGTGCCACCAGTGAAGGGGTCAACTATGGCTACACCTTC. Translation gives CATSEGVNYGYTF.

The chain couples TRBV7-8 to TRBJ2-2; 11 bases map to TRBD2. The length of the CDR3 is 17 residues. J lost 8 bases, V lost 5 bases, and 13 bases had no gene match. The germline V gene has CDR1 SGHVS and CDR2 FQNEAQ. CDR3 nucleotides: TGTGCCAGCAGCCCTAGACGCCTAGCGGGAGGTAGTGGGGAGCTGTTTTTT. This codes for CASSPRRLAGGSGELFF.

CDR3 loop: CASSTRAQRDSTNEKLFF. CDR3 sequence (DNA): TGTGCCAGTAGTACACGAGCACAAAGGGACTCAACTAATGAAAAACTGTTTTTT. The chain joins TRBV19 to TRBJ1-4; tentative D call: TRBD1 (5 bases). The germline CDR1 and CDR2 sequences are LNHDA and SQIVND (reference sequence). The V end was cut by 4 bases, the J end by 0 bases, with 18 bases between. CDR3 size: 18 residues. Full variable domain (missing parts from reference TRBV19 and TRBJ1-4): DGGITQSPKYLFRKEGQNVTLSCEQNLNHDAMYWYRQDPGQGLRLIYYSQIVNDFQKGDIAEGYSVSREKKESFPLTVTSAQKNPTAFYLCASSTRAQRDSTNEKLFFGSGTQLSVL.

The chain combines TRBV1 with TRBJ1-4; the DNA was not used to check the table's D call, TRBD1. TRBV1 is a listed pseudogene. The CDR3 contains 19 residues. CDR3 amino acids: CTSSIRDRDKKWTNEKLFF. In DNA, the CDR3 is TGCACCAGCAGCATTAGGGACAGGGATAAGAAGTGGACTAATGAAAAACTGTTTTTT.

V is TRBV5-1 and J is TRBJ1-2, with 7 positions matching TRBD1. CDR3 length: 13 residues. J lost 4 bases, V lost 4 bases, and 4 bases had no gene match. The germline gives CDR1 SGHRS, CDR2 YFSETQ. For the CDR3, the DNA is TGCGCCAGCAGCGCTGGACAGGCCTATGGCTACACCTTC. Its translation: CASSAGQAYGYTF.

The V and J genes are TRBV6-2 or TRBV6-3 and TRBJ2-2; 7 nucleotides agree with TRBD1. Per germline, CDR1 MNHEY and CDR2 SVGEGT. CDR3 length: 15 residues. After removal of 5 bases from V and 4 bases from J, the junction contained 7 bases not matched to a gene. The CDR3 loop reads CASSHRGQGTGELFF. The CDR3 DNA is TGTGCCAGCAGTCACAGGGGTCAGGGCACCGGGGAGCTGTTTTTT.

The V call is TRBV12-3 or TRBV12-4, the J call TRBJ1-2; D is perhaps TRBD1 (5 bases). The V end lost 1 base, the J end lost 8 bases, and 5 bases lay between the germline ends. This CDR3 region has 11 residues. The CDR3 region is CASSLGTGYTF. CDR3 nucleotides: TGTGCCAGCAGTTTAGGGACAGGCTACACCTTC.

CDR3 DNA sequence: TGTGCCAGCAGCGTGGGGCTACGCACAGATACGCAGTATTTT. Encoded protein: CASSVGLRTDTQYF. The chain couples TRBV9 to TRBJ2-3, with D tentatively TRBD1 (5 bases). This CDR3 contains 14 residues. From germline, CDR1 is SGDLS and CDR2 YYNGEE. V lost 2 bases and J 1 base, leaving 8 bases between the germline ends.

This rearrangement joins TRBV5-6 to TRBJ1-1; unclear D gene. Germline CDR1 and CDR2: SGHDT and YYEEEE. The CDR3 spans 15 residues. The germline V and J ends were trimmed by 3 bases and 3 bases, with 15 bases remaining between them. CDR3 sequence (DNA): TGTGCCAGCAGCTCATTAGAGAAGGCGGACACTGAAGCTTTCTTT. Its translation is CASSSLEKADTEAFF.

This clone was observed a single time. The CDR3 DNA sequence: TGTGCCAGCAGCCCCCTTGGCCGGGGCCAAGAGACCCAGTACTTC. Translating it yields CASSPLGRGQETQYF. This chain joins TRBV7-7 and TRBJ2-5, with D maybe TRBD2 (5 bases). There are 15 residues in the CDR3. V was cut by 5 bases and J by 1 base, with 14 bases left in between. In germline, CDR1 is SSHAT, CDR2 FNYEAQ (reference sequence).

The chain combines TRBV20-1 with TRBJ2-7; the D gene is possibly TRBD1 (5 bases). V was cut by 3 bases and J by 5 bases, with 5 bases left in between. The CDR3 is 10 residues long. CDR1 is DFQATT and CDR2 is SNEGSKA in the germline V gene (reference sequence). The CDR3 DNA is TGCAGTGCTAGCAGGGACGAGCAGTACTTC. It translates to CSASRDEQYF.

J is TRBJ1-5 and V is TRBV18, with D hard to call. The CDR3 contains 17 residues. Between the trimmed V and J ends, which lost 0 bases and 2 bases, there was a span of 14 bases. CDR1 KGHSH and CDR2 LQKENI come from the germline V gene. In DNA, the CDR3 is TGTGCCAGCTCACCACCTAAAGGAGTTGATGGCAATCAGCCCCAGCATTTT. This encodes CASSPPKGVDGNQPQHF.

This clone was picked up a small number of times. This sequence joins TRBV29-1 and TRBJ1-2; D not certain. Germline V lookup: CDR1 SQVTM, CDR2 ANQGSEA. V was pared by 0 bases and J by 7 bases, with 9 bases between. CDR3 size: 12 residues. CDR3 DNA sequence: TGCAGCGTTGAAGACCGGGTCGTTGGCTACACCTTC. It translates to CSVEDRVVGYTF.

The CDR3 region is CASSLSRGEAFF. The CDR3 DNA sequence: TGTGCCAGCAGTTTAAGTCGGGGGGAAGCTTTCTTT. This sequence joins TRBV28 and TRBJ1-1, with a weak D call TRBD1 (5 bases). V was cut by 2 bases and J by 8 bases, with 9 bases left in between. Germline values: CDR1 MDHEN, CDR2 SYDVKM. This CDR3 region has 12 residues. Looking up the rest from reference TRBV28 and TRBJ1-1 gives the full variable domain: DVKVTQSSRYLVKRTGEKVFLECVQDMDHENMFWYRQDPGLGLRLIYFSYDVKMKEKGDIPEGYSVSREKKERFSLILESASTNQTSMYLCASSLSRGEAFFGQGTRLTVV.

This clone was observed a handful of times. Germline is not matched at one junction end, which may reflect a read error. The CDR3 is CASSLGGQPDF. Here the CDR3 DNA reads TGTGCCAGCAGCTTAGGGGGACAGCCTGACTTC. The chain has TRBV7-6 and TRBJ2-7; 7 positions match TRBD1. Per the germline V gene, CDR1 is SGHVS and CDR2 is FNYEAQ. This CDR3 contains 11 residues.

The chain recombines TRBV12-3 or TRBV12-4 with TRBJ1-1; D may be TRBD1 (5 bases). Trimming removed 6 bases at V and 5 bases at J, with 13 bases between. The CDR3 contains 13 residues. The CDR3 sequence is CASRGTSRTEAFF. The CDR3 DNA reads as TGTGCCAGCAGGGGGACTTCGCGGACTGAAGCTTTCTTT.

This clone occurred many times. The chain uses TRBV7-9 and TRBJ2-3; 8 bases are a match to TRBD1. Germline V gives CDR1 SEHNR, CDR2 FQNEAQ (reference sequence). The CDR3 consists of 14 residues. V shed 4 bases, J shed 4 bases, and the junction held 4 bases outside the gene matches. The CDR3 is CASSWTGTADTQYF. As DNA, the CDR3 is TGTGCCAGCAGCTGGACAGGGACGGCAGATACGCAGTATTTT.

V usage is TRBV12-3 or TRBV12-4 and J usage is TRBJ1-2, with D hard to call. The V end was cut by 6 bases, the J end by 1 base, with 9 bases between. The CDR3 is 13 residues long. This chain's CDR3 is CASRLADNYGYTF. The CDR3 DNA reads TGTGCCAGCAGGTTGGCGGATAACTATGGCTACACCTTC.

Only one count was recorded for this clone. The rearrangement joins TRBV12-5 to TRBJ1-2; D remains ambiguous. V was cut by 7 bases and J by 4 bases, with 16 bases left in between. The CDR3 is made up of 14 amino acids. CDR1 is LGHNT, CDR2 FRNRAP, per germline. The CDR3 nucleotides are TGTGCTAGTGCCCCTGGGAGGGCTGGCTATGGCTACACCTTC. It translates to CASAPGRAGYGYTF.

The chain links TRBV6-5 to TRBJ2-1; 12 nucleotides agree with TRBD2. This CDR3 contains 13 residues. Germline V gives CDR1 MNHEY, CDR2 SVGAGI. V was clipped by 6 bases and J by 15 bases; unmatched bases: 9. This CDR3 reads CASRLTSGSLGFF. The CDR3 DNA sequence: TGTGCCAGCAGGCTGACTAGCGGGAGTTTGGGGTTCTTC.

CDR3 region: CASSSSGTAHGYTF. Written as DNA, the CDR3 is TGTGCCAGCAGTTCCAGTGGGACAGCTCATGGCTACACCTTC. The V and J genes are TRBV28 and TRBJ1-2, with 7 bases that match TRBD1. Germline V lookup: CDR1 MDHEN, CDR2 SYDVKM. Trimming at V came to 4 bases and at J to 6 bases, leaving 8 bases not matched to a gene. CDR3 length: 14 amino acids.

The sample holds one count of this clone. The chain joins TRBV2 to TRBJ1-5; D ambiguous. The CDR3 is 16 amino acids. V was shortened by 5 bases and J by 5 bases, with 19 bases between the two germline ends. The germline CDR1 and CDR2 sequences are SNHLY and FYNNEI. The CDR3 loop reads CASSPRVEDPDQPQHF. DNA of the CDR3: TGTGCCAGCAGTCCCCGGGTGGAGGATCCCGATCAGCCCCAGCATTTT. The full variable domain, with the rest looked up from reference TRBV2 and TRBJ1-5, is EPEVTQTPSHQVTQMGQEVILRCVPISNHLYFYWYRQILGQKVEFLVSFYNNEISEKSEIFDDQFSVERPDGSNFTLKIRSTKLEDSAMYFCASSPRVEDPDQPQHFGDGTRLSIL.

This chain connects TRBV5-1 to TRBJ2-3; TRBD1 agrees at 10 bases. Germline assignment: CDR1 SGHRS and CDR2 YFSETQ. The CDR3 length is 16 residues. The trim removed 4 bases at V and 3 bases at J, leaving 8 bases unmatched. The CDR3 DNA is TGCGCCAGCAGCCGGATTACGGGACAGGGGACAGATACGCAGTATTTT. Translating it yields CASSRITGQGTDTQYF.

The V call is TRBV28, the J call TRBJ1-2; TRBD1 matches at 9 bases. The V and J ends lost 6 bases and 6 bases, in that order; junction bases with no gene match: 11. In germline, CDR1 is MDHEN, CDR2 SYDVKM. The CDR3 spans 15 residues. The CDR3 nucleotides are TGTGCCAGCAGGGACTCCGGGACAGGGCGTGATGGCTACACCTTC. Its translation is CASRDSGTGRDGYTF.

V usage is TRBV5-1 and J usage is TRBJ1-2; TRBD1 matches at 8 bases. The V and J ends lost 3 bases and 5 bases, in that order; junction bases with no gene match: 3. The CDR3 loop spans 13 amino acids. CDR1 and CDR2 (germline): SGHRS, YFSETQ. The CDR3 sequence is CASSSQGVYGYTF. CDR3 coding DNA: TGCGCCAGCAGCTCACAGGGGGTATATGGCTACACCTTC. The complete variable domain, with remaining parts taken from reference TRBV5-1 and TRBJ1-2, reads KAGVTQTPRYLIKTRGQQVTLSCSPISGHRSVSWYQQTPGQGLQFLFEYFSETQRNKGNFPGRFSGRQFSNSRSEMNVSTLELGDSALYLCASSSQGVYGYTFGSGTRLTVV.

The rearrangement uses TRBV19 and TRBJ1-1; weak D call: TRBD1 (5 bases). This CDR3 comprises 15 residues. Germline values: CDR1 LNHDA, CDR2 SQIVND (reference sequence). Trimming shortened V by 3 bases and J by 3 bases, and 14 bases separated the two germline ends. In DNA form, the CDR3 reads TGTGCCAGTAGTATTCCGGGAGGAGGGGACACTGAAGCTTTCTTT. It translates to CASSIPGGGDTEAFF.

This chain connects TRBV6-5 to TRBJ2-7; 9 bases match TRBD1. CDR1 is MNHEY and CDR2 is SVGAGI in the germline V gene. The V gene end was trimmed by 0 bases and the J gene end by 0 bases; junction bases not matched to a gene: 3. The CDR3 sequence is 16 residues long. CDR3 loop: CASSYSGQGFSYEQYF. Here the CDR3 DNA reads TGTGCCAGCAGTTACTCGGGACAGGGCTTCTCCTACGAGCAGTACTTC.

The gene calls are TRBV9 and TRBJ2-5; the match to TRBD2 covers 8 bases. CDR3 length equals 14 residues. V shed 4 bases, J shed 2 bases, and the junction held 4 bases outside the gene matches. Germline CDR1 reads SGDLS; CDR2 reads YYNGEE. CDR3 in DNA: TGTGCCAGCAGCCTCTTAGCGGGGCAAGAGACCCAGTACTTC. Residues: CASSLLAGQETQYF. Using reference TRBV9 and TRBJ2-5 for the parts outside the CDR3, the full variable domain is DSGVTQTPKHLITATGQRVTLRCSPRSGDLSVYWYQQSLDQGLQFLIQYYNGEERAKGNILERFSAQQFPDLHSELNLSSLELGDSALYFCASSLLAGQETQYFGPGTRLLVL.

This chain's CDR3 is CASRPTGTGYEKLFF. The CDR3 nucleotides read TGTGCCAGCAGACCGACCGGGACAGGATATGAAAAACTGTTTTTT. This sequence joins TRBV7-9 and TRBJ1-4; 8 bases match TRBD1. The CDR3 loop spans 15 amino acids. The V segment lost 6 bases and the J segment 6 bases; nucleotides outside the gene matches: 9. CDR1 and CDR2 (germline): SEHNR, FQNEAQ (reference sequence).

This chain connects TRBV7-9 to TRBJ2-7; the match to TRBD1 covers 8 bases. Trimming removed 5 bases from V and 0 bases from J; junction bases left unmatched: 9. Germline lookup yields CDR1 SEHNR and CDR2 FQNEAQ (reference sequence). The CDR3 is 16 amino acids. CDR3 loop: CASSLTGTGNSYEQYF. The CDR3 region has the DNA TGTGCCAGCAGCCTAACCGGGACAGGTAACTCCTACGAGCAGTACTTC.